This T cell receptor (beta chain) came from a study of shared clonotypes between healthy human individuals. Study-level results: Rarefaction exposed incomplete sorted-subset sequencing despite large depth.

Per germline, CDR1 SNHLY and CDR2 FYNNEI. Trimming removed 3 bases from V and 2 bases from J, with 20 bases in between. The CDR3 spans 17 residues. This clone occurred once. No antigen is known for it. Every subset had its genomic DNA shared out evenly among several immunoSEQ plates. This table comes from immunoSEQ multiplex PCR, and its TCRdb copy is limited to in-frame clones, with some not included. The sample carries approximately 2,000,000 clones, just under 95% recorded once. This sequence joins TRBV2 and TRBJ2-7; D gene unclear. The sample taken for sequencing was naive CD4+ T cells from PBMCs. The subset here: CD45RA+ positively selected. This receptor was taken from a man aged 18 to 30 in good health. Some clones in this sample may be carry-over from other donors' samples. CDR3 residues: CASSESFSAGVTYEQYF. Here the CDR3 DNA reads TGTGCCAGCAGTGAGTCGTTTTCGGCAGGTGTTACCTACGAGCAGTACTTC.